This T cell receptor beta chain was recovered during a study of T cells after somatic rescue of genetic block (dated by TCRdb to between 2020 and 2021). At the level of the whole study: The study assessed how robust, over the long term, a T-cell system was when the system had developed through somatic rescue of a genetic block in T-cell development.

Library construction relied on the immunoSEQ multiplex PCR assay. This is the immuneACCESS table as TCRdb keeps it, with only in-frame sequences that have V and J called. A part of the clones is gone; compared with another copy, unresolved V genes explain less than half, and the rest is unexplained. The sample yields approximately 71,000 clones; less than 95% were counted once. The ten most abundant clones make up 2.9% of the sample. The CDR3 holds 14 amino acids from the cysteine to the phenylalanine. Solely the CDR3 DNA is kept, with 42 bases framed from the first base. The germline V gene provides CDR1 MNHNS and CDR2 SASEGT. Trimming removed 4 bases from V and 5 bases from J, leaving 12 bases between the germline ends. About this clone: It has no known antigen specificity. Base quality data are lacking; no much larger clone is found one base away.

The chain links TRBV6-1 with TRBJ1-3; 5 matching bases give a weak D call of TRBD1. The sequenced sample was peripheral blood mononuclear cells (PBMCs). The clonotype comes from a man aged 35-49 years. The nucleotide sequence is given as TGTGCCAGCAGTGGAAGGGGTGTACGAAACACCATATATTTT. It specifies CASSGRGVRNTIYF.